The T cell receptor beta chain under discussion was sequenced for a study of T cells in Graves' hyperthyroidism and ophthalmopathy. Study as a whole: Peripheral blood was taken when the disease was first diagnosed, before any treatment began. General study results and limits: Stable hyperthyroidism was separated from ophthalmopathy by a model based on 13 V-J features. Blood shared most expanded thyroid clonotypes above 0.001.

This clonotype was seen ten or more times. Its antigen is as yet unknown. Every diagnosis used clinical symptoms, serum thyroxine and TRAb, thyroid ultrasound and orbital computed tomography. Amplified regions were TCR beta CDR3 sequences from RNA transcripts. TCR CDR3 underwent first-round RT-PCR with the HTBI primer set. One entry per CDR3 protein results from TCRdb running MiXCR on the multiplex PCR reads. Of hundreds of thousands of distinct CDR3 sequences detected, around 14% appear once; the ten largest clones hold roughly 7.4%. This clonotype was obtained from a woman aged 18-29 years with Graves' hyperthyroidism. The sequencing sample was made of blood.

The CDR3, as DNA: TGTGCCAGCAGTGTCCCCGGGACAGACTATGGCTACACCTTC. Translation gives CASSVPGTDYGYTF. The chain joins TRBV6-1 to TRBJ1-2; the match to TRBD1 covers 7 bases. This CDR3 is built from 14 residues. V lost 4 bases, J lost 3 bases, and 5 bases stayed unmatched. Germline V gene data show CDR1 as MNHNS and CDR2 as SASEGT.